This record looks at one TCR beta chain sequence and its context. Its specificity is unknown. This entry comes from a study of T cell responses to AZD1222 COVID-19 vaccine. Turning to the study itself: Pooling was applied to second doses at about 4 or about 12 weeks.

TCRdb keeps only in-frame clones here, not all; method: immunoSEQ multiplex PCR. Found here are about 150,000 clones, 70% to 90% of them singletons; the top ten hold 5.1%. General observations from the study: CD4 TCRs linked to vaccination spanned spike, dominating at 160-218 and 743-854.

The sample consisted of peripheral blood, taken on day 0 of AZD1222 vaccination. The sequence came from an adult in good health.

DNA of the CDR3: TGTGCCAGCATGGGGGAGGTCTACGAGCAGTACTTC. Translating it yields CASMGEVYEQYF. The rearrangement joins TRBV6-5 to TRBJ2-7; tentatively, D is TRBD2 (6 bases). V lost 7 bases, J lost 3 bases, and 10 bases lay in between. Germline-derived CDR1 and CDR2 are MNHEY and SVGAGI. The CDR3 sequence is 12 residues long.